The clone carrying this T cell receptor beta chain occurred once. Its cognate antigen is unknown. cDNA synthesis used the whole RNA isolate, giving expressed TCRB sequences. This table comes from immunoSEQ multiplex PCR, and its TCRdb copy is limited to in-frame clones, with some not included. The sample records 500,000 to 650,000 clones, about an eighth being singletons. The data were obtained in a study of beta chain features in type 1 diabetes. Study findings and constraints: Researchers report that Type 1 diabetes patients had moderately but significantly shorter TCRB CDR3s across all four CD4+ subsets.

The CDR3 consists of 13 residues. CDR1 and CDR2 from the germline V gene are SGHVS and FQNEAQ. V was pared by 5 bases and J by 2 bases, with 9 bases between. The chain has TRBV7-8 and TRBJ1-2; D gene uncertain. The sequencing sample was made of naive CD4+ T cells from blood. This receptor was identified in a man younger than 40 with type 1 diabetes. The CDR3 is CASSLPENYGYTF. For the CDR3, the DNA is TGTGCCAGCAGCCTGCCCGAGAACTATGGCTACACCTTC.